One and the same sample provided the 14 T cell receptor beta chains below, sequenced in a study of cytomegalovirus exposure and HLA in healthy donors (dated by TCRdb to 2017 to 2019). The method behind the library was the immunoSEQ multiplex PCR assay. A mixture of 60 forward primers for TCR Vbeta segments and 13 reverse primers for TCR Jbeta segments was used in the multiplex PCR. In TCRdb, the immuneACCESS table is reduced to in-frame sequences with V and J assigned. These tables do not hold every clone; where another copy was compared, an unresolved V gene accounts for under half, and the others remain unexplained. The sample table contains 200,000 or so clones; only one count was recorded for around 82% of them. The ten largest clones capture 0.2% to 0.3% of the sample. Sequencing used PBMCs. The source of these receptors is a boy aged 5-17 years in good health and CMV-seronegative.

This chain connects TRBV7-2 to TRBJ1-3, with D hard to call. The CDR3 length is 15 residues. With 1 base removed from V and 0 bases from J, the gap between germline ends came to 7 bases. CDR1 SGHTA and CDR2 FQGNSA come from the germline V gene. CDR3 DNA sequence: TGTGCCAGCAGCTTAGAAGCACTCTCTGGAAACACCATATATTTT. It specifies CASSLEALSGNTIYF.

This chain connects TRBV28 to TRBJ1-4, with 7 bases that match TRBD1. This CDR3 contains 14 residues. Unmatched junction bases numbered 5, after V lost 6 bases and J lost 4 bases. Looked up from germline, CDR1 is MDHEN and CDR2 is SYDVKM. CDR3 nucleotides: TGTGCCAGCAGAGAGGGACAGCTTAATGAAAAACTGTTTTTT. Its translation: CASREGQLNEKLFF.

The chain combines TRBV7-9 with TRBJ1-1; 7 nucleotides agree with TRBD1. The V gene end was trimmed by 3 bases and the J gene end by 0 bases; junction bases not matched to a gene: 4. Germline V lookup: CDR1 SEHNR, CDR2 FQNEAQ (reference sequence). The CDR3 extends over 15 amino acids. The CDR3 DNA follows: TGTGCCAGCAGCTTTCGACAGGGCATGAACACTGAAGCTTTCTTT. Translated: CASSFRQGMNTEAFF.

CDR3 residues: CASSLNRVYEQYF. CDR3 bases: TGTGCCAGCAGCTTAAACAGGGTATACGAGCAGTACTTC. The V and J genes are TRBV11-2 and TRBJ2-7; a possible D gene is TRBD1 (6 bases). The CDR3 has 13 amino acids. The germline CDR1 and CDR2 sequences are SGHAT and FQNNGV. Trimming took off 2 bases at V and 4 bases at J, with 9 bases between the two ends.

This chain connects TRBV27 to TRBJ1-1, with D perhaps matching TRBD1 (5 bases). V lost 5 bases and J lost 2, with 9 bases in between. The CDR3 contains 13 residues. Germline CDR1 is MNHEY and CDR2 is SMNVEV (reference sequence). The CDR3 DNA follows: TGTGCCAGCAGTCTCCAGGGAAACACTGAAGCTTTCTTT. Translation gives CASSLQGNTEAFF.

This clone has more than one count but fewer than ten. The rearrangement links TRBV4-2 to TRBJ1-4; the D gene is possibly TRBD1 (6 bases). CDR1 and CDR2 (germline): LGHNA, YNFKEQ. The CDR3 is made up of 14 amino acids. The V and J ends lost 1 base and 6 bases respectively, with 9 bases between them. The CDR3 bases are TGTGCCAGCAGCCAAGGAGACAGGCATGAAAAACTGTTTTTT. It encodes CASSQGDRHEKLFF.

The rearrangement links TRBV1 to TRBJ1-2. TRBV1 has pseudogene status. This CDR3 has 13 amino acids. The CDR3 nucleotides are TGCACCAGCAGCCAATTAGCTAACTATGGCTACACCTTC. Residues: CTSSQLANYGYTF.

V is TRBV5-6 and J is TRBJ2-7, with 8 nucleotides matching TRBD1. Germline CDR1 is SGHDT and CDR2 is YYEEEE. This CDR3 is 16 amino acids long. The V segment lost 0 bases and the J segment 7 bases; nucleotides outside the gene matches: 12. In DNA form, the CDR3 reads TGTGCCAGCAGCTTGGCCGGTGGGACAGGAGTCCTGGAGCAGTACTTC. This sequence encodes CASSLAGGTGVLEQYF.

This rearrangement joins TRBV6-5 to TRBJ2-5; D not resolved. This CDR3 contains 14 residues. V was clipped by 2 bases and J by 5 bases, with 12 bases between them. Germline V gives CDR1 MNHEY, CDR2 SVGAGI. CDR3 protein: CASSYLDVRETQYF. In nucleotides, the CDR3 is TGTGCCAGCAGTTACCTAGACGTGCGGGAGACCCAGTACTTC.

The chain joins TRBV5-6 to TRBJ1-2; D possibly corresponds to TRBD1 (6 bases). The CDR3 is 14 residues long. Trimming cost V 8 bases and J 8 bases, with 22 bases left between them. Germline V gene lookup returns CDR1 SGHDT and CDR2 YYEEEE. CDR3 bases: TGTGCCAGTTTCCCGGGGGGCGGCGGAGTAGGCTACACCTTC. Protein product: CASFPGGGGVGYTF.

The J gene is TRBJ1-4, the V gene TRBV5-1; TRBD1 matches at 7 bases. The CDR3 has 14 amino acids. The V gene end was trimmed by 3 bases and the J gene end by 5 bases; junction bases not matched to a gene: 4. The V gene's germline CDR1 is SGHRS and CDR2 YFSETQ. The CDR3 sequence is CASSWDSRNEKLFF. The DNA of the CDR3 is TGCGCCAGCAGCTGGGACAGCAGAAATGAAAAACTGTTTTTT.

The rearrangement uses TRBV11-1 and TRBJ1-1; TRBD1 is a possible D gene (6 bases). V was clipped by 5 bases and J by 1 base, with 14 bases between them. In germline, CDR1 is SGHAT, CDR2 FQDESV (reference sequence). This CDR3 has 15 residues. CDR3 in amino acids: CASSRGDRPNTEAFF. The CDR3 DNA reads TGTGCCAGCAGCCGGGGTGACAGGCCGAACACTGAAGCTTTCTTT.

This clone appeared once. At one boundary the junction diverges from the germline segment, which might be a read error. The chain couples TRBV9 to TRBJ2-5, with 13 positions matching TRBD2. This CDR3 region has 15 residues. CDR1 is SGDLS, CDR2 YYNGEE, per germline. As DNA, the CDR3 is TGTGCCAGCAGCGTTTCTCCGGGACTAGCGGGGCCCTTTAACTTC. Its protein product is CASSVSPGLAGPFNF.

The CDR3 nucleotides are TGCAGCGCTCCGGACAGGGGCCCCTATGGCTACACCTTC. The encoded protein is CSAPDRGPYGYTF. The chain carries TRBV29-1 and TRBJ1-2, with 9 positions matching TRBD1. Germline CDR1 SQVTM, CDR2 ANQGSEA. The CDR3 length is 13 residues. The J segment lost 4 bases and the V segment lost 7 bases, leaving 7 bases of the junction unmatched. The variable domain in full, completed from reference TRBV29-1 and TRBJ1-2, reads SAVISQKPSRDICQRGTSLTIQCQVDSQVTMMFWYRQQPGQSLTLIATANQGSEATYESGFVIDKFPISRPNLTFSTLTVSNMSPEDSSIYLCSAPDRGPYGYTFGSGTRLTVV.